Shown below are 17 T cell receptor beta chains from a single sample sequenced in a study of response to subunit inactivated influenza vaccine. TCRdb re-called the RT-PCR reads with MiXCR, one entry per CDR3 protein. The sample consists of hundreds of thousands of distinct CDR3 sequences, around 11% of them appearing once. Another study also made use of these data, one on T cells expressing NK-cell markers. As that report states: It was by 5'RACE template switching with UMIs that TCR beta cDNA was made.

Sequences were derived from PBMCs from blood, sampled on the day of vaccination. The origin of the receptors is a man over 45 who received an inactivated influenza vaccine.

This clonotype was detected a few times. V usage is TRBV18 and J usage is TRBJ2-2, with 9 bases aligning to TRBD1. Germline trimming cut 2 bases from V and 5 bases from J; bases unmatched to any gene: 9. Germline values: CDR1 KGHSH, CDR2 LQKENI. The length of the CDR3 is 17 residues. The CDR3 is CASSPIRGTGTTGELFF. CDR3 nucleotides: TGTGCCAGCTCACCAATTCGTGGGACAGGGACAACCGGGGAGCTGTTTTTT. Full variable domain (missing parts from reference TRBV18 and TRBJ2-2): NAGVMQNPRHLVRRRGQEARLRCSPMKGHSHVYWYRQLPEEGLKFMVYLQKENIIDESGMPKERFSAEFPKEGPSILRIQQVVRGDSAAYFCASSPIRGTGTTGELFFGEGSRLTVL.

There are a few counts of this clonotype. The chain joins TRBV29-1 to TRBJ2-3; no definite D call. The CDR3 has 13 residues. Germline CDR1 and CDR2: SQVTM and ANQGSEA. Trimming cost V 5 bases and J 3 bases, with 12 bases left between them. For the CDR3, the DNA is TGCAGCGTTCGATTTCTGGGGACAGATACGCAGTATTTT. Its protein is CSVRFLGTDTQYF.

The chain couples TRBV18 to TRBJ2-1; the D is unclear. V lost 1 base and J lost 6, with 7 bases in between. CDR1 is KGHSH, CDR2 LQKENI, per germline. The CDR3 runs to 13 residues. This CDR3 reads CASSPLSINEQFF. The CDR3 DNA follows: TGTGCCAGCTCACCACTCAGTATCAATGAGCAGTTCTTC.

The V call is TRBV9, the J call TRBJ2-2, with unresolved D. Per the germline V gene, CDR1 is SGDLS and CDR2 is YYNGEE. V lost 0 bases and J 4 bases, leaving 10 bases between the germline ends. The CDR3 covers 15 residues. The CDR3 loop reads CASSVVGAGTGELFF. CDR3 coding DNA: TGTGCCAGCAGCGTAGTAGGCGCTGGCACCGGGGAGCTGTTTTTT.

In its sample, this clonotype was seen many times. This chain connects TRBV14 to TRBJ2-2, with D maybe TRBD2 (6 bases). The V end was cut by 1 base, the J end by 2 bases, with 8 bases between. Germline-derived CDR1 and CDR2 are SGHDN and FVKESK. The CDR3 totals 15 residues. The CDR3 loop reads CASSQGGTNTGELFF. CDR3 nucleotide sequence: TGTGCCAGCAGCCAAGGAGGGACTAACACCGGGGAGCTGTTTTTT.

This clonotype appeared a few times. CDR3 in amino acids: CASKIAGDRTDTQYF. The CDR3 DNA is TGCGCCAGCAAAATAGCGGGGGATCGCACAGATACGCAGTATTTT. The chain uses TRBV5-1 and TRBJ2-3, with 9 bases fitting TRBD2. CDR1 is SGHRS, CDR2 YFSETQ, per germline. The CDR3 is made up of 15 amino acids. V lost 6 bases and J lost 1; bases outside the gene matches: 6.

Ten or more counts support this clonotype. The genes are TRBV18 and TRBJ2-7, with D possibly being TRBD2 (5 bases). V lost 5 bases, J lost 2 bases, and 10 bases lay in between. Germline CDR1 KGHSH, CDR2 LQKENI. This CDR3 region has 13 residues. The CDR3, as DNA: TGTGCCAGCTCAAACAGCGGAACCTACGAGCAGTACTTC. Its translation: CASSNSGTYEQYF.

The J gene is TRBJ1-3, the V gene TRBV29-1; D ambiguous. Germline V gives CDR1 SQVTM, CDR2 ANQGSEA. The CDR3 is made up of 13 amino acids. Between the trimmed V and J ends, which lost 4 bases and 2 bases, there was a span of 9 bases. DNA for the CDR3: TGCAGCGTTGTGTGGCATGCTGGAAACACCATATATTTT. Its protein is CSVVWHAGNTIYF.

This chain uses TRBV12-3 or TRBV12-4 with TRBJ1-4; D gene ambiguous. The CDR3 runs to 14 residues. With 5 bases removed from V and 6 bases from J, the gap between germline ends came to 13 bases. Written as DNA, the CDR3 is TGTGCCAGCAGTCGCGAGAGGTACCATGAAAAACTGTTTTTT. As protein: CASSRERYHEKLFF.

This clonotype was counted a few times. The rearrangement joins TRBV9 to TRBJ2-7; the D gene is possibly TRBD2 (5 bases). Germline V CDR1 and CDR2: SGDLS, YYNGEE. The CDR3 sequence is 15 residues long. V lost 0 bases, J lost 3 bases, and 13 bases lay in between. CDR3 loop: CASSVEVGILYEQYF. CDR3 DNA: TGTGCCAGCAGCGTAGAAGTCGGGATCCTCTACGAGCAGTACTTC.

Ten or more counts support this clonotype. The CDR3 DNA reads TGCGCCAGCAGCTTGGAGGTCGGCGGGAATCAGCCCCAGCATTTT. Protein: CASSLEVGGNQPQHF. The chain links TRBV5-1 to TRBJ1-5, with D unresolved. V was shortened by 0 bases and J by 4 bases, with 11 bases between the two germline ends. Germline CDR1 SGHRS, CDR2 YFSETQ. The CDR3 runs 15 residues.

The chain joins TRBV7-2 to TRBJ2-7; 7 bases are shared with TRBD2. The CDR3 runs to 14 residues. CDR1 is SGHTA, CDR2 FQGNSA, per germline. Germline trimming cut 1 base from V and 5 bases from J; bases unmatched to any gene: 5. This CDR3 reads CASSLEAGLNEQYF. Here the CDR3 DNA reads TGTGCCAGCAGCTTAGAGGCGGGACTAAACGAGCAGTACTTC.

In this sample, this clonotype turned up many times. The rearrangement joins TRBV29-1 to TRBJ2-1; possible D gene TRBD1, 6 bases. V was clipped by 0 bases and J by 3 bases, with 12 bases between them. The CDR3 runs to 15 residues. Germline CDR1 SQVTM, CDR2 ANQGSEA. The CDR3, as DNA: TGCAGCGTTGAAGATCAGGGCAGGGGCTACAATGAGCAGTTCTTC. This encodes CSVEDQGRGYNEQFF.

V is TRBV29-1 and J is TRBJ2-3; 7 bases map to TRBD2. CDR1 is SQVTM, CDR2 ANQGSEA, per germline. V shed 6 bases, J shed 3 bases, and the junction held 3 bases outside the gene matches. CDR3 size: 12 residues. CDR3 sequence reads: CSVSGITDTQYF. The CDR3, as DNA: TGCAGCGTAAGCGGGATTACAGATACGCAGTATTTT.

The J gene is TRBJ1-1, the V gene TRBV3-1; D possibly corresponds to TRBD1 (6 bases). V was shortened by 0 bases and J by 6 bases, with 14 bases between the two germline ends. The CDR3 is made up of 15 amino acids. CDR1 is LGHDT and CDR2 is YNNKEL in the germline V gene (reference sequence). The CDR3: CASSQDFNRDSEAFF. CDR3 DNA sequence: TGTGCCAGCAGCCAAGATTTCAACAGGGATTCTGAAGCTTTCTTT.

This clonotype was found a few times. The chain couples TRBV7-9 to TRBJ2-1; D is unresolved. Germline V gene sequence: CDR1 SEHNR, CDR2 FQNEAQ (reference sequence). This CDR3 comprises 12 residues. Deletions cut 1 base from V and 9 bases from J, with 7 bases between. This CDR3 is CASSLEWGEQFF. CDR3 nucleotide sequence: TGTGCCAGCAGCTTAGAATGGGGTGAGCAGTTCTTC. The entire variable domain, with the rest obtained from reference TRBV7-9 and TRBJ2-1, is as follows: DTGVSQNPRHKITKRGQNVTFRCDPISEHNRLYWYRQTLGQGPEFLTYFQNEAQLEKSRLLSDRFSAERPKGSFSTLEIQRTEQGDSAMYLCASSLEWGEQFFGPGTRLTVL.

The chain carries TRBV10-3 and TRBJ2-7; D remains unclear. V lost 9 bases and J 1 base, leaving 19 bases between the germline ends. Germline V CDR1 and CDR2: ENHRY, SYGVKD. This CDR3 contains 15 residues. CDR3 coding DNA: TGTGCCATTTCTAAGAGGCCAGGAAATTCCTACGAGCAGTACTTC. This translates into CAISKRPGNSYEQYF.